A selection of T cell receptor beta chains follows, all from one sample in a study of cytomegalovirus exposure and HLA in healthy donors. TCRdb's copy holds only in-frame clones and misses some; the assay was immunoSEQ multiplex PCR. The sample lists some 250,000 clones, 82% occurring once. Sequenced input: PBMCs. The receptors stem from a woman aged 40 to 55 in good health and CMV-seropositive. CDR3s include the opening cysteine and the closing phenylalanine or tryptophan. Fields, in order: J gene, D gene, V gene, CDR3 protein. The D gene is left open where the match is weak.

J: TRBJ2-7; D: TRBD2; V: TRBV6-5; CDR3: CASTMTSGSSYEQYF
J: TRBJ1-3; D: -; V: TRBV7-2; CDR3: CASSLSTGNTIYF
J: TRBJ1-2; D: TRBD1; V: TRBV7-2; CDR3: CASSQEPFSDRGYYGYTF
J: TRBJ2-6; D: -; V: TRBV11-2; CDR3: CASSPGTSGANVLTF
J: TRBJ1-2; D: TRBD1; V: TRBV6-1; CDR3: CASSGGGFYGYTF
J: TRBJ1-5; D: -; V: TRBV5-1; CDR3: CASSLFGQTNSNQPQHF
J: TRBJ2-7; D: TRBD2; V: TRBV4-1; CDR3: CASSQGSGFSYEQYF
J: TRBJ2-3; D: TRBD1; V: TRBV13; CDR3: CASSKRTGRDTQYF
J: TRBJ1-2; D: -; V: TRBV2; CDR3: CASRSNRWDIYTF
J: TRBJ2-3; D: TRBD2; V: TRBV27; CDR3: CASSSPSGSGTDTQYF
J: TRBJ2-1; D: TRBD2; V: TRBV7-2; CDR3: CASSLMALAGVNEQFF
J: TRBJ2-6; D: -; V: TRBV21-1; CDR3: CASSKSKNCSGANVLTF
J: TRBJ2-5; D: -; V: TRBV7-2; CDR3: CASSLGPTGGQETQYF
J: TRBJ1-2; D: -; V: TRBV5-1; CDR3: CASSRGDYGYTF
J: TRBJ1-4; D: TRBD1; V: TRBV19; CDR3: CASSRNRGRNEKLFF
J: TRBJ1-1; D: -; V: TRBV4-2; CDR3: CASSPQVDMGTTEAFF
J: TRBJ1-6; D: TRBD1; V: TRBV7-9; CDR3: CASSGDSPNSPLHF
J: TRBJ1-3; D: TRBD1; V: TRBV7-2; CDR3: CASSPRQGAPGNTIYF
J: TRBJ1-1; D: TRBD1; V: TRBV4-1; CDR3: CASSQLVLTGANTEAFF
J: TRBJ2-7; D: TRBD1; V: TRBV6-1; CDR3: CASSVAGQASSYEQYF
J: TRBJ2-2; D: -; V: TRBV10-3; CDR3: CAISAAGEAGELFF
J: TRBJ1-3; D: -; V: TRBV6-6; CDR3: CASSYADSGNTIYF
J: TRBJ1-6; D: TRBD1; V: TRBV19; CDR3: CASSAWTGSRNSPLHF
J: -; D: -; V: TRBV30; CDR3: CAWSLTGGGYEQYF
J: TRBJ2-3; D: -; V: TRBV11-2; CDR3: CASTQGVAGTTDTQYF
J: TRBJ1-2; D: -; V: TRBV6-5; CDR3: CASSYMGRGGRGYTF